This entry lists 29 T cell receptor beta chains sequenced from one sample in a study of blood T cell repertoires in COVID-19. Data came from immunoSEQ multiplex PCR; TCRdb stores just in-frame clones and leaves some out. The sample includes about 490,000 clones, 70% to 90% of them seen just once. What was sequenced was peripheral blood. Every receptor here comes from a human donor in a cohort sampled during active COVID-19.

This clone showed up just a few times. The chain has TRBV28 and TRBJ2-3; possible D gene TRBD2, 6 bases. The CDR3 is 16 residues long. Germline V gives CDR1 MDHEN, CDR2 SYDVKM. Trimming took 5 bases from V and 4 from J, leaving 19 bases between them. CDR3 sequence reads: CASSAASAGLPDTQYF. Written as DNA, the CDR3 is TGTGCCAGCAGTGCTGCGAGTGCGGGGCTCCCAGATACGCAGTATTTT. Full variable domain (missing parts from reference TRBV28 and TRBJ2-3): DVKVTQSSRYLVKRTGEKVFLECVQDMDHENMFWYRQDPGLGLRLIYFSYDVKMKEKGDIPEGYSVSREKKERFSLILESASTNQTSMYLCASSAASAGLPDTQYFGPGTRLTVL.

V usage is TRBV3-1 (or the pseudogene TRBV3-2) and J usage is TRBJ1-2, with TRBD1 matching over 7 bases. V lost 0 bases to trimming and J lost 8 bases; unmatched junction nucleotides: 9. CDR3 length equals 15 residues. Per the germline V gene, CDR1 is LGHDT and CDR2 is YNNKEL (reference sequence). The CDR3 DNA reads TGTGCCAGCAGCCAAGAGAGACAGGGCCTGGTCGGCTACACCTTC. Translating it yields CASSQERQGLVGYTF.

The chain joins TRBV2 to TRBJ2-2; TRBD2 aligns across 10 bases. The ends lost 5 bases at V and 4 bases at J; junction bases unmatched: 10. CDR3 size: 17 residues. Germline V CDR1 and CDR2: SNHLY, FYNNEI. The CDR3, as DNA: TGTGCCAGCAGTCGTTGGATAGCGGGAGGAGGCACCGGGGAGCTGTTTTTT. Protein: CASSRWIAGGGTGELFF.

The genes are TRBV6-5 and TRBJ1-2; TRBD1 is a possible D gene (6 bases). The CDR3 length is 14 residues. V was shortened by 6 bases and J by 4 bases, with 15 bases between the two germline ends. Germline V CDR1 and CDR2: MNHEY, SVGAGI. The CDR3 spells CASRRQASGYGYTF. CDR3 sequence (DNA): TGTGCCAGCAGACGACAGGCAAGTGGCTATGGCTACACCTTC.

This chain uses TRBV7-9 with TRBJ2-2; D is undetermined. The germline gives CDR1 SEHNR, CDR2 FQNEAQ (reference sequence). This CDR3 region has 13 residues. Trimming cost V 6 bases and J 8 bases, with 13 bases left between them. The CDR3, as DNA: TGTGCCAGCAGTCTCGTCCCCAGAGGGGAGCTGTTTTTT. Protein product: CASSLVPRGELFF.

The rearrangement uses TRBV6-2 or TRBV6-3 and TRBJ2-7; the D gene is possibly TRBD2 (6 bases). Germline CDR1 and CDR2: MNHEY and SVGEGT. The CDR3 is 17 residues long. The V and J ends lost 5 bases and 0 bases respectively, with 20 bases between them. As DNA, the CDR3 is TGTGCCAGCAGTACCCTCGAAGGTCGGGGAGGCTCCTACGAGCAGTACTTC. Amino acid sequence: CASSTLEGRGGSYEQYF.

The chain combines TRBV2 with TRBJ1-2, with TRBD1 matching over 7 bases. Germline CDR1 is SNHLY and CDR2 is FYNNEI. After removal of 7 bases from V and 4 bases from J, the junction contained 3 bases not matched to a gene. The CDR3 has 12 amino acids. In DNA form, the CDR3 reads TGTGCCAGCAATAGACAGGGCTATGGCTACACCTTC. It is translated as CASNRQGYGYTF.

The V gene is TRBV21-1, the J gene TRBJ1-4. TRBV21-1 is noted as a pseudogene. The CDR3 runs to 20 residues. CDR3: CASSKGAGRVLGGLNEKLFF. In DNA, the CDR3 is TGTGCCAGCAGCAAAGGAGCGGGCAGGGTACTCGGGGGGCTTAATGAAAAACTGTTTTTT.

This chain connects TRBV21-1 to TRBJ2-1; the table's D call, TRBD1, was not checked against the DNA. TRBV21-1 is an annotated pseudogene. The CDR3 runs to 17 residues. CDR3: CASSKKGTQGGYNEQFF. CDR3 DNA sequence: TGTGCCAGCAGCAAAAAGGGAACACAGGGGGGGTACAATGAGCAGTTCTTC.

The chain carries TRBV19 and TRBJ1-5; D not certain. This CDR3 is built from 15 residues. Germline lookup yields CDR1 LNHDA and CDR2 SQIVND (reference sequence). Trimming stripped 2 bases from V and 1 base from J, with 9 bases between. The CDR3 DNA follows: TGTGCCAGTAGTATAAGCCCCCCAAGCAATCAGCCCCAGCATTTT. Residues: CASSISPPSNQPQHF.

The V gene is TRBV6-4, the J gene TRBJ2-7, with 7 nucleotides matching TRBD2. With 6 bases clipped from V and 3 bases from J, the junction kept 14 bases outside the gene matches. Germline V lookup: CDR1 MRHNA, CDR2 SNTAGT. The CDR3 length is 16 residues. The CDR3 DNA is TGTGCCAGCAGGAAGCTAGCGGACCTGGGGTTCTACGAGCAGTACTTC. Its protein product is CASRKLADLGFYEQYF.

J is TRBJ1-2 and V is TRBV9; 7 positions match TRBD1. The CDR3 spans 13 residues. The V gene's germline CDR1 is SGDLS and CDR2 YYNGEE. V lost 4 bases and J lost 8; bases outside the gene matches: 8. CDR3 DNA sequence: TGTGCCAGCAGCCCCGACAGGGACGACGGCTACACCTTC. Its protein is CASSPDRDDGYTF.

The rearrangement links TRBV18 to TRBJ2-7; 7 bases agree with TRBD1. The CDR3 loop spans 17 amino acids. Germline lookup yields CDR1 KGHSH and CDR2 LQKENI. The ends lost 1 base at V and 3 bases at J; junction bases unmatched: 12. The CDR3 spells CASSPQGRGTVLYEQYF. The CDR3 nucleotides read TGTGCCAGCTCACCACAGGGTCGTGGGACAGTACTCTACGAGCAGTACTTC.

The chain links TRBV9 to TRBJ2-5, with D tentatively TRBD1 (6 bases). The germline V and J ends were trimmed by 3 bases and 4 bases, with 19 bases remaining between them. The length of the CDR3 is 16 residues. Germline loops: CDR1 SGDLS, CDR2 YYNGEE. For the CDR3, the DNA is TGTGCCAGCAGCGCCGCTTGGGGGCGGGTCGGAGAGACCCAGTACTTC. Translation gives CASSAAWGRVGETQYF.

The chain employs TRBV27 and TRBJ1-1; D call uncertain. CDR3 length: 15 residues. The germline V gene has CDR1 MNHEY and CDR2 SMNVEV (reference sequence). Between the trimmed V and J ends, which lost 8 bases and 1 base, there was a span of 17 bases. The CDR3 loop reads CASGRLGFGNTEAFF. CDR3 bases: TGTGCCAGCGGGAGGCTAGGGTTTGGGAACACTGAAGCTTTCTTT.

This rearrangement joins TRBV30 to TRBJ2-5; 12 positions agree with TRBD2. The V segment lost 2 bases and the J segment 6 bases; nucleotides outside the gene matches: 4. The CDR3 is 14 amino acids. CDR1 is GTSNPN, CDR2 SVGIG, per germline (reference sequence). CDR3 bases: TGTGCCTGGAGTAGGACTAGCGGGGTGCAGACCCAGTACTTC. Protein product: CAWSRTSGVQTQYF.

V gene TRBV18 combines with J gene TRBJ2-2, with D possibly being TRBD1 (5 bases). The CDR3 covers 16 residues. Per the germline V gene, CDR1 is KGHSH and CDR2 is LQKENI. V gave up 5 bases and J gave up 0 bases, with 13 bases separating them. The CDR3 protein is CASSTTVSSNTGELFF. The CDR3 bases are TGTGCCAGCTCAACGACAGTTTCCTCGAACACCGGGGAGCTGTTTTTT.

The rearrangement uses TRBV5-6 and TRBJ2-7, with a weak D call TRBD2 (5 bases). V was clipped by 4 bases and J by 3 bases, with 11 bases between them. The germline V gene has CDR1 SGHDT and CDR2 YYEEEE. The CDR3 length is 13 residues. In DNA form, the CDR3 reads TGTGCCAGCAGCCCGACTGAGGGCTACGAGCAGTACTTC. This sequence encodes CASSPTEGYEQYF.

V and J are TRBV9 and TRBJ2-1; 12 nucleotides agree with TRBD2. The CDR3 totals 15 residues. Trimming took 4 bases from V and 9 from J; bases not matched to a gene: 8. Germline V lookup: CDR1 SGDLS, CDR2 YYNGEE. The CDR3 sequence: CASSSQTSGSGEQFF. CDR3 nucleotides: TGTGCCAGCAGCTCCCAGACTAGCGGGAGTGGTGAGCAGTTCTTC.

V gene TRBV9 combines with J gene TRBJ1-2; TRBD1 matches at 8 bases. The CDR3 totals 17 residues. The V and J ends lost 3 bases and 2 bases, in that order; junction bases with no gene match: 12. Germline V gene lookup returns CDR1 SGDLS and CDR2 YYNGEE. As DNA, the CDR3 is TGTGCCAGCAGCGCAAATACCGACAGGGGCAGAAACTATGGCTACACCTTC. Translation gives CASSANTDRGRNYGYTF.

This chain uses TRBV7-9 with TRBJ1-2, with TRBD1 matching 8 bases. Looked up from germline, CDR1 is SEHNR and CDR2 is FQNEAQ (reference sequence). The J segment lost 3 bases and the V segment lost 6 bases, leaving 6 bases of the junction unmatched. The CDR3 is made up of 14 amino acids. The CDR3 DNA sequence: TGTGCCAGCAGTTCGACAGGGGCCCACTATGGCTACACCTTC. It specifies CASSSTGAHYGYTF.

CDR3 region: CASSLGARGQETQYF. CDR3 nucleotides: TGTGCCAGCAGCTTGGGAGCGCGGGGCCAAGAGACCCAGTACTTC. The rearrangement joins TRBV5-4 to TRBJ2-5; D is possibly TRBD2 (6 bases). The CDR3 is made up of 15 amino acids. The V and J ends lost 0 bases and 1 base respectively, with 10 bases between them. Germline CDR1 and CDR2: SGHNT and YYREEE (reference sequence).

This chain connects TRBV24-1 to TRBJ2-2; 10 bases align to TRBD2. This CDR3 spans 16 amino acids. The ends lost 2 bases at V and 4 bases at J; junction bases unmatched: 3. Germline V CDR1 and CDR2: KGHDR, SFDVKD. The CDR3 DNA reads TGTGCCACCAGTGATTCTAGCGGGAGCGGCACCGGGGAGCTGTTTTTT. It is translated as CATSDSSGSGTGELFF.

The chain uses TRBV9 and TRBJ2-3; a possible D gene is TRBD1 (5 bases). Germline V CDR1 and CDR2: SGDLS, YYNGEE. The CDR3 consists of 16 residues. The germline V and J ends were trimmed by 4 bases and 1 base, with 16 bases remaining between them. The CDR3 DNA reads as TGTGCCAGCAGCCCCTGGGGCGAAAGGGGCACAGATACGCAGTATTTT. It translates to CASSPWGERGTDTQYF.

CDR3 amino acids: CASSIPREGRGQPQHF. The CDR3, as DNA: TGTGCCAGTAGTATCCCGAGGGAGGGTAGAGGTCAGCCCCAGCATTTT. The rearrangement links TRBV19 to TRBJ1-5; D call uncertain. V lost 3 bases and J lost 6, with 18 bases in between. Germline-derived CDR1 and CDR2 are LNHDA and SQIVND (reference sequence). This CDR3 has 16 residues. The whole variable domain, remainder taken from reference TRBV19 and TRBJ1-5, is DGGITQSPKYLFRKEGQNVTLSCEQNLNHDAMYWYRQDPGQGLRLIYYSQIVNDFQKGDIAEGYSVSREKKESFPLTVTSAQKNPTAFYLCASSIPREGRGQPQHFGDGTRLSIL.

The CDR3: CAISESIALAGVPSTDTQYF. The CDR3 region has the DNA TGTGCCATCAGTGAGTCGATTGCATTAGCGGGAGTCCCAAGCACAGATACGCAGTATTTT. The chain has TRBV10-3 and TRBJ2-3; 9 bases map to TRBD2. This CDR3 has 20 amino acids. CDR1 ENHRY and CDR2 SYGVKD come from the germline V gene. V lost 0 bases to trimming and J lost 0 bases; unmatched junction nucleotides: 13.

The rearrangement links TRBV29-1 to TRBJ1-2, with TRBD1 as a possible D gene (5 bases). There are 11 residues in the CDR3. V dropped 6 bases and J dropped 3 bases, with 8 bases sitting between them. Germline loops: CDR1 SQVTM, CDR2 ANQGSEA. In DNA, the CDR3 is TGCAGCGTCTTCAGGGACTATGGCTACACCTTC. Translation gives CSVFRDYGYTF.

The genes are TRBV1 and TRBJ2-3; the table names TRBD2, a call not compared with the DNA. TRBV1 is described as a pseudogene. The length of the CDR3 is 16 residues. The CDR3 loop reads CTSSQVAGGPADTQYF. The DNA of the CDR3 is TGCACCAGCAGCCAGGTAGCGGGAGGGCCGGCAGATACGCAGTATTTT.

Remarks on this clone: Germline is not matched at one junction end, which may reflect a read error. The chain uses TRBV4-3 and TRBJ2-3; maybe TRBD1 (5 bases). CDR3 length equals 14 residues. Looked up from germline, CDR1 is LGHNA and CDR2 is YSLEER. The CDR3 sequence: CASSQDDSKDTQYF. For the CDR3, the DNA is TGCGCCAGCAGCCAAGATGACAGCAAAGATACGCAGTATTTT.